Below, 24 T cell receptor beta chains from the same sample are listed, as sequenced in a study of CD8+ T cells in alopecia areata. cDNA prepared by RNA extraction and subsequent reverse transcription served as the template for sequencing. Using immunoSEQ multiplex PCR, the repertoire was profiled, and TCRdb retains in-frame clones only, with some absent. Counted here are 120,000 or so clones, 47% occurring once; the ten biggest clones make up about 10%. Sequenced input: NKG2D-low CD8+ T cells sorted from blood. These receptors came from a human donor with alopecia areata.

This clone was found a few times. The CDR3 region has the DNA TGCAGCGTTGACGAAGGGGCTGGCTACACCTTC. Translated: CSVDEGAGYTF. The rearrangement links TRBV29-1 to TRBJ1-2; D is possibly TRBD1 (5 bases). Between the trimmed V and J ends, which lost 3 bases and 7 bases, there was a span of 9 bases. Germline V lookup: CDR1 SQVTM, CDR2 ANQGSEA. The length of the CDR3 is 11 residues.

The chain recombines TRBV29-1 with TRBJ1-1; TRBD1 is a possible D gene (5 bases). Trimming pared 7 bases from V and 10 bases from J, leaving 19 bases between. The CDR3 covers 12 residues. The germline V gene has CDR1 SQVTM and CDR2 ANQGSEA. CDR3 DNA: TGCAGCGGTGTTTCTGGGACTTCGAGAGCTTTCTTT. As protein: CSGVSGTSRAFF.

V is TRBV29-1 and J is TRBJ2-5; 7 bases are a match to TRBD1. Per germline, CDR1 SQVTM and CDR2 ANQGSEA. Trimming took 6 bases from V and 2 from J; bases not matched to a gene: 6. CDR3 length: 13 amino acids. The CDR3 DNA reads TGCAGCGTCGAGGGACAGACACAAGAGACCCAGTACTTC. This gives the protein CSVEGQTQETQYF.

This clone was counted between two and nine times. This rearrangement joins TRBV29-1 to TRBJ2-3, with D perhaps TRBD1 (6 bases). CDR1 SQVTM and CDR2 ANQGSEA come from the germline V gene. This CDR3 region has 13 residues. Trimming left V 4 bases short and J 3 bases short, with 11 bases between. CDR3 in DNA: TGCAGCGTTGCAGAGCAGGGGACAGATACGCAGTATTTT. Protein sequence: CSVAEQGTDTQYF.

The rearrangement uses TRBV29-1 and TRBJ2-3, with D unresolved. V shed 3 bases and J shed 4 bases, with 17 bases lying between them. The CDR3 is made up of 15 amino acids. Per germline, CDR1 SQVTM and CDR2 ANQGSEA. The CDR3 loop is CSVESPTDDADTQYF. For the CDR3, the DNA is TGCAGCGTTGAGTCACCTACAGACGACGCAGATACGCAGTATTTT.

This chain links TRBV29-1 with TRBJ1-1, with a possible D match to TRBD1 (5 bases). With 4 bases removed from V and 7 bases from J, the gap between germline ends came to 16 bases. Germline V gene lookup returns CDR1 SQVTM and CDR2 ANQGSEA. This CDR3 contains 13 residues. Written as DNA, the CDR3 is TGCAGCGTTGGGGGGTACCCGGGAGGTGAAGCTTTCTTT. The encoded protein is CSVGGYPGGEAFF.

The chain uses TRBV7-8 and TRBJ2-2; D unclear. V was cut by 7 bases and J by 6 bases, with 6 bases left in between. Germline V gene data show CDR1 as SGHVS and CDR2 as FQNEAQ. The CDR3 spans 11 residues. CDR3 in DNA: TGTGCCAGCAAACTCCCCGGGGAGCTGTTTTTT. This sequence encodes CASKLPGELFF.

The chain links TRBV5-6 to TRBJ2-7; either TRBD1 or TRBD2 may supply D (5 bases each). CDR1 and CDR2 from the germline V gene are SGHDT and YYEEEE. The CDR3 contains 13 residues. V gave up 4 bases and J gave up 2 bases, with 10 bases separating them. The CDR3 nucleotides are TGTGCCAGCAGCACCGGGACGGCCTACGAGCAGTACTTC. It translates to CASSTGTAYEQYF.

The chain employs TRBV5-1 and TRBJ2-3, with D maybe TRBD1 (5 bases). CDR1 and CDR2 from the germline V gene are SGHRS and YFSETQ. CDR3 size: 14 residues. V was cut by 4 bases and J by 0 bases, with 9 bases left in between. The CDR3: CASSETASTDTQYF. As DNA, the CDR3 is TGCGCCAGCAGCGAGACAGCTAGCACAGATACGCAGTATTTT. Full variable domain (missing parts from reference TRBV5-1 and TRBJ2-3): KAGVTQTPRYLIKTRGQQVTLSCSPISGHRSVSWYQQTPGQGLQFLFEYFSETQRNKGNFPGRFSGRQFSNSRSEMNVSTLELGDSALYLCASSETASTDTQYFGPGTRLTVL.

The chain recombines TRBV29-1 with TRBJ2-7, with D possibly TRBD2 on 5 matching bases. The CDR3 contains 10 residues. CDR1 SQVTM and CDR2 ANQGSEA come from the germline V gene. V shed 6 bases and J shed 3 bases, with 6 bases lying between them. Here the CDR3 DNA reads TGCAGCGTGAGGGTCTACGAGCAGTACTTC. Protein product: CSVRVYEQYF.

The V and J genes are TRBV29-1 and TRBJ2-1, with 11 positions matching TRBD2. Germline CDR1 and CDR2: SQVTM and ANQGSEA. The V gene end was trimmed by 6 bases and the J gene end by 4 bases; junction bases not matched to a gene: 2. The CDR3 totals 13 residues. The CDR3 DNA sequence: TGCAGCGTACTAGCGGGAGATTACAATGAGCAGTTCTTC. This translates into CSVLAGDYNEQFF.

The chain links TRBV7-9 to TRBJ1-1; 8 nucleotides align to TRBD1. This CDR3 comprises 16 residues. Per the germline V gene, CDR1 is SEHNR and CDR2 is FQNEAQ (reference sequence). The ends lost 7 bases at V and 4 bases at J; junction bases unmatched: 14. CDR3 sequence (DNA): TGTGCCAGCACCTCGTTTACGGGGACAGGTGGCACTGAAGCTTTCTTT. Its protein product is CASTSFTGTGGTEAFF.

On this clone itself: Other nucleotide sequences from this sample produce the same CDR3. J is TRBJ2-1 and V is TRBV29-1; D uncertain. Trimming pared 4 bases from V and 3 bases from J, leaving 4 bases between. This CDR3 is 11 amino acids long. Germline CDR1 SQVTM, CDR2 ANQGSEA. Here the CDR3 reads CSVVVYNEQFF. The CDR3, as DNA: TGCAGCGTTGTGGTCTACAATGAGCAGTTCTTC.

This rearrangement joins TRBV29-1 to TRBJ2-2; a possible D gene is TRBD1 (7 bases). The CDR3 contains 14 residues. V lost 6 bases and J lost 4, with 15 bases in between. Germline values: CDR1 SQVTM, CDR2 ANQGSEA. Here the CDR3 DNA reads TGCAGCGTCCCCGCAGGGGGAGGCACCGGGGAGCTGTTTTTT. Translating it yields CSVPAGGGTGELFF.

This clone was seen a handful of times. The V gene is TRBV29-1, the J gene TRBJ1-1; tentatively, D is TRBD1 (5 bases). V lost 4 bases and J lost 0, with 15 bases in between. The CDR3 is 15 amino acids. Germline V gene data show CDR1 as SQVTM and CDR2 as ANQGSEA. Written as DNA, the CDR3 is TGCAGCGTTGTTAGCAGGGAAAAACTGAACACTGAAGCTTTCTTT. Its translation is CSVVSREKLNTEAFF.

The gene calls are TRBV30 and TRBJ2-1; unclear D gene. V was pared by 3 bases and J by 0 bases, with 6 bases between. This CDR3 has 13 residues. Per the germline V gene, CDR1 is GTSNPN and CDR2 is SVGIG (reference sequence). CDR3 sequence reads: CAWRLRSYNEQFF. CDR3 DNA sequence: TGTGCCTGGAGGTTACGCTCCTACAATGAGCAGTTCTTC. Using reference TRBV30 and TRBJ2-1 for the parts outside the CDR3, the full variable domain is SQTIHQWPATLVQPVGSPLSLECTVEGTSNPNLYWYRQAAGRGLQLLFYSVGIGQISSEVPQNLSASRPQDRQFILSSKKLLLSDSGFYLCAWRLRSYNEQFFGPGTRLTVL.

In its sample, this clone was seen a few times. This chain connects TRBV29-1 to TRBJ2-5; TRBD1 aligns across 8 bases. The length of the CDR3 is 11 residues. Germline loops: CDR1 SQVTM, CDR2 ANQGSEA. V was clipped by 6 bases and J by 11 bases; unmatched bases: 8. The DNA of the CDR3 is TGCAGCGTGTGGACAGGGCCATATCAGTACTTC. Translating gives CSVWTGPYQYF.

V gene TRBV5-4 combines with J gene TRBJ1-2, with 9 bases identical to TRBD1. V shed 3 bases and J 6 bases; nucleotides not matched to a gene: 9. This CDR3 region has 15 residues. Looked up from germline, CDR1 is SGHNT and CDR2 is YYREEE (reference sequence). The chain's CDR3 is CASSSTAWTGDGYTF. The CDR3 DNA sequence: TGTGCCAGCAGCTCCACTGCCTGGACAGGGGATGGCTACACCTTC.

This chain connects TRBV29-1 to TRBJ1-3, with D maybe TRBD1 (6 bases). CDR3 length equals 12 residues. V lost 3 bases and J 9 bases, leaving 12 bases between the germline ends. Germline V gives CDR1 SQVTM, CDR2 ANQGSEA. The CDR3 bases are TGCAGCGTTGACTTCGGGGGCGCCACCATATATTTT. Protein product: CSVDFGGATIYF. Filled out from reference TRBV29-1 and TRBJ1-3, the complete variable domain reads SAVISQKPSRDICQRGTSLTIQCQVDSQVTMMFWYRQQPGQSLTLIATANQGSEATYESGFVIDKFPISRPNLTFSTLTVSNMSPEDSSIYLCSVDFGGATIYFGEGSWLTVV.

The chain employs TRBV27 and TRBJ2-2; TRBD1 is a possible D gene (6 bases). V dropped 4 bases and J dropped 3 bases, with 9 bases sitting between them. Germline lookup yields CDR1 MNHEY and CDR2 SMNVEV (reference sequence). This CDR3 has 14 amino acids. CDR3 residues: CASSSGTHTGELFF. DNA for the CDR3: TGTGCCAGCAGTTCCGGGACACACACCGGGGAGCTGTTTTTT.

The V and J genes are TRBV2 and TRBJ1-5; D gene unclear. Per the germline V gene, CDR1 is SNHLY and CDR2 is FYNNEI. Trimming pared 3 bases from V and 4 bases from J, leaving 7 bases between. The CDR3 extends over 13 amino acids. The CDR3 loop reads CASSDFPNQPQHF. Written as DNA, the CDR3 is TGTGCCAGCAGTGATTTTCCTAATCAGCCCCAGCATTTT.

The rearrangement uses TRBV27 and TRBJ2-1; 10 bases align to TRBD1. The J segment lost 5 bases and the V segment lost 6 bases, leaving 7 bases of the junction unmatched. The germline V gene encodes CDR1 MNHEY and CDR2 SMNVEV (reference sequence). CDR3 size: 15 residues. CDR3 loop: CASSRQGAWDNEQFF. The CDR3 nucleotides are TGTGCCAGCAGCCGACAGGGGGCGTGGGACAATGAGCAGTTCTTC.

The genes are TRBV29-1 and TRBJ1-4; 9 bases line up with TRBD1. This CDR3 comprises 14 residues. In germline, CDR1 is SQVTM, CDR2 ANQGSEA. After removal of 6 bases from V and 7 bases from J, the junction contained 9 bases not matched to a gene. The CDR3 nucleotides are TGCAGCGTGGGGGGGACAGGGCTGAGTGAAAAACTGTTTTTT. Translation gives CSVGGTGLSEKLFF.

This clone was found a few times. The chain joins TRBV29-1 to TRBJ1-1; maybe TRBD1 (5 bases). CDR1 SQVTM and CDR2 ANQGSEA come from the germline V gene. The CDR3 is 13 residues long. V was clipped by 2 bases and J by 4 bases, with 11 bases between them. The CDR3 region has the DNA TGCAGCGTTGAAAAACGGGGGAGCACTGAAGCTTTCTTT. Translated, it gives CSVEKRGSTEAFF.